The 27 T cell receptor beta chains given below trace back to one sample, sequenced in a study of control samples from healthy donors and cancer patients. The method was immunoSEQ multiplex PCR; TCRdb's version includes in-frame clones alone and lacks a portion of them. The data show about 220,000 clones, just under 95% seen once. The sample taken for sequencing was blood. The source is a man between 50 and 59 years old in good health.

The CDR3 reads CAISESIDRLNQPQHF. CDR3 DNA: TGTGCCATCAGTGAGTCGATCGACAGACTAAATCAGCCCCAGCATTTT. The chain recombines TRBV10-3 with TRBJ1-5; D might be TRBD1 (5 bases). The V end was cut by 0 bases, the J end by 4 bases, with 13 bases between. CDR1 and CDR2 (germline): ENHRY, SYGVKD. The CDR3 extends over 16 amino acids.

V is TRBV19 and J is TRBJ1-6; D call uncertain. V lost 5 bases, J lost 6 bases, and 11 bases lay in between. Germline V gives CDR1 LNHDA, CDR2 SQIVND (reference sequence). The CDR3 has 14 amino acids. The CDR3, as DNA: TGTGCCAGTAGTCGGGATCCCCTTAATTCACCCCTCCACTTT. Its translation: CASSRDPLNSPLHF.

The rearrangement uses TRBV10-1 and TRBJ1-3; D call uncertain. The germline V gene encodes CDR1 WNHNN and CDR2 SYGVQD (reference sequence). The CDR3 runs to 14 residues. The V end lost 6 bases, the J end lost 4 bases, and 13 bases lay between the germline ends. The CDR3 spells CASSSILWGNTIYF. The CDR3, as DNA: TGCGCCAGCAGCTCTATACTTTGGGGAAACACCATATATTTT.

The chain is built from TRBV18 and TRBJ1-1, with 7 bases matching TRBD1. V lost 5 bases and J lost 0; bases outside the gene matches: 6. Germline V gene sequence: CDR1 KGHSH, CDR2 LQKENI. The CDR3 length is 15 residues. CDR3 region: CASSSMTGMNTEAFF. For the CDR3, the DNA is TGTGCCAGCTCATCGATGACAGGGATGAACACTGAAGCTTTCTTT.

The chain employs TRBV5-8 and TRBJ2-6; 8 bases match TRBD2. This CDR3 comprises 18 residues. V lost 6 bases to trimming and J lost 0 bases; unmatched junction nucleotides: 11. The germline V gene has CDR1 SGHTS and CDR2 YDEGEE. The CDR3 here is CASNLRGGPYSGANVLTF. CDR3 DNA: TGTGCCAGCAACCTACGGGGGGGGCCGTACTCTGGGGCCAACGTCCTGACTTTC.

The chain combines TRBV9 with TRBJ1-4; D might be TRBD1 (6 bases). CDR1 and CDR2 (germline): SGDLS, YYNGEE. The CDR3 loop spans 14 amino acids. The V gene lost 1 base and the J gene lost 7 bases, with 11 bases spanning the gap. The CDR3 spells CASSVPGASEKLFF. The CDR3 DNA reads as TGTGCCAGCAGCGTACCAGGGGCTTCTGAAAAACTGTTTTTT.

The rearrangement links TRBV7-9 to TRBJ1-2; no clear D gene. V was cut by 4 bases and J by 0 bases, with 9 bases left in between. The CDR3 extends over 14 amino acids. The germline gives CDR1 SEHNR, CDR2 FQNEAQ (reference sequence). CDR3 amino acids: CASSSWESNYGYTF. For the CDR3, the DNA is TGTGCCAGCAGCTCTTGGGAGTCTAACTATGGCTACACCTTC.

V is TRBV6-5 and J is TRBJ1-1; D gene uncertain. V lost 10 bases and J lost 7, with 22 bases in between. The germline V gene has CDR1 MNHEY and CDR2 SVGAGI. This CDR3 has 14 residues. In DNA form, the CDR3 reads TGTGCCACCCGTCCCGCGGCTCACCAGGTTGAAGCTTTCTTT. It codes for CATRPAAHQVEAFF.

This rearrangement joins TRBV5-5 to TRBJ2-5; tentatively, D is TRBD1 or TRBD2 (7 bases each). V lost 1 base and J lost 3, with 10 bases in between. Germline CDR1 and CDR2: SGHKS and YYEKEE (reference sequence). The CDR3 has 14 amino acids. The CDR3 coding sequence is TGTGCCAGCAGCTTGAGCGGGACAGAAGAGACCCAGTACTTC. This translates into CASSLSGTEETQYF.

This clone was observed a single time. The gene calls are TRBV11-2 and TRBJ2-6; D assignment may be TRBD1 or TRBD2 (6 bases each). Deletions cut 2 bases from V and 2 bases from J, with 10 bases between. CDR3 size: 16 residues. Germline V gene data show CDR1 as SGHAT and CDR2 as FQNNGV. CDR3 coding DNA: TGTGCCAGCAGCTTAATTAGGGGGGCTGGGGCCAACGTCCTGACTTTC. Its translation: CASSLIRGAGANVLTF.

This clone was seen just once. The chain links TRBV10-2 to TRBJ2-3; no clear D. Germline lookup yields CDR1 WSHSY and CDR2 SAAADI. Trimming pared 7 bases from V and 4 bases from J, leaving 12 bases between. The CDR3 has 13 residues. The CDR3 nucleotides read TGCGCCAGCATCCCTGGAGCAGCAGATACGCAGTATTTT. Translation: CASIPGAADTQYF.

The V and J genes are TRBV19 and TRBJ1-2, with 9 bases lining up with TRBD1. V shed 6 bases and J 8 bases; nucleotides not matched to a gene: 7. Germline V gene lookup returns CDR1 LNHDA and CDR2 SQIVND (reference sequence). The CDR3 runs to 13 residues. CDR3 in amino acids: CASSWTGDQGYTF. Here the CDR3 DNA reads TGTGCCAGTAGCTGGACAGGGGATCAGGGCTACACCTTC.

The chain couples TRBV15 to TRBJ2-5; D is perhaps TRBD1 (5 bases). CDR1 is LNHNV, CDR2 YYDKDF, per germline (reference sequence). The V gene lost 0 bases and the J gene lost 1 base, with 6 bases spanning the gap. The CDR3 spans 14 residues. The CDR3 loop is CATSRDQGQETQYF. The DNA of the CDR3 is TGTGCCACCAGCAGAGATCAGGGCCAAGAGACCCAGTACTTC.

The rearrangement links TRBV20-1 to TRBJ2-7; D possibly corresponds to TRBD2 (6 bases). In germline, CDR1 is DFQATT, CDR2 SNEGSKA (reference sequence). CDR3 size: 12 residues. V lost 3 bases and J lost 1, with 7 bases in between. CDR3 loop: CSASAGSYEQYV. For the CDR3, the DNA is TGCAGTGCTAGTGCGGGGTCCTACGAGCAGTACGTC.

J is TRBJ1-4 and V is TRBV30; possible D gene TRBD1, 5 bases. V shed 1 base and J shed 2 bases, with 14 bases lying between them. CDR1 is GTSNPN, CDR2 SVGIG, per germline (reference sequence). CDR3 length: 16 residues. CDR3 protein: CAWSGEGLKTNEKLFF. DNA of the CDR3: TGTGCCTGGAGTGGGGAGGGGTTGAAGACTAATGAAAAACTGTTTTTT.

Only one count was recorded for this clone. CDR3 in amino acids: CASNFGDRGIIYNEQFF. The CDR3 region has the DNA TGTGCCAGCAACTTCGGGGACAGGGGGATTATCTACAATGAGCAGTTCTTC. The V call is TRBV5-6, the J call TRBJ2-1; the match to TRBD1 covers 11 bases. Germline-derived CDR1 and CDR2 are SGHDT and YYEEEE. Trimming cost V 6 bases and J 3 bases; bases outside gene matches: 11. The CDR3 has 17 residues. The whole variable domain, remainder taken from reference TRBV5-6 and TRBJ2-1, is DAGVTQSPTHLIKTRGQQVTLRCSPKSGHDTVSWYQQALGQGPQFIFQYYEEEERQRGNFPDRFSGHQFPNYSSELNVNALLLGDSALYLCASNFGDRGIIYNEQFFGPGTRLTVL.

The chain joins TRBV27 to TRBJ1-4; unclear D gene. The germline gives CDR1 MNHEY, CDR2 SMNVEV (reference sequence). Trimming left V 4 bases short and J 10 bases short, with 22 bases between. CDR3 length: 16 amino acids. CDR3 sequence (DNA): TGTGCCAGCAGTTCCCCTTTGGTTGCAGGAGCTAGAAAACTGTTTTTT. Protein: CASSSPLVAGARKLFF.

The chain uses TRBV3-1 (or the pseudogene TRBV3-2) and TRBJ2-5; D uncertain. Germline V gene lookup returns CDR1 LGHDT and CDR2 YNNKEL (reference sequence). The V end was cut by 7 bases, the J end by 0 bases, with 12 bases between. The CDR3 is made up of 14 amino acids. CDR3 coding DNA: TGTGCCAGCACTATACGGGCGGACCAAGAGACCCAGTACTTC. It is translated as CASTIRADQETQYF.

This clone was observed a single time. CDR3 sequence (DNA): TGTGCCAGCAGCTCCGATCCCACGGGTGAGCAGTTCTTC. Residues: CASSSDPTGEQFF. V usage is TRBV7-3 and J usage is TRBJ2-1, with D hard to call. Germline V gene data show CDR1 as SGHTA and CDR2 as FQGTGA. The V end lost 4 bases, the J end lost 9 bases, and 13 bases lay between the germline ends. The CDR3 spans 13 residues.

The chain links TRBV6-5 to TRBJ2-5, with D tentatively TRBD1 (5 bases). The CDR3 totals 14 residues. Germline loops: CDR1 MNHEY, CDR2 SVGAGI. V dropped 0 bases and J dropped 0 bases, with 5 bases sitting between them. The CDR3 bases are TGTGCCAGCAGTTACTCGGACAACCAAGAGACCCAGTACTTC. Its translation is CASSYSDNQETQYF.

The J gene is TRBJ2-7, the V gene TRBV28; D ambiguous. Germline V gives CDR1 MDHEN, CDR2 SYDVKM. This CDR3 contains 12 residues. V dropped 6 bases and J dropped 1 base, with 7 bases sitting between them. The CDR3 loop is CASSTTSYEQYF. Here the CDR3 DNA reads TGTGCCAGCAGCACGACTTCCTACGAGCAGTACTTC. Variable domain in full (rest from reference TRBV28 and TRBJ2-7): DVKVTQSSRYLVKRTGEKVFLECVQDMDHENMFWYRQDPGLGLRLIYFSYDVKMKEKGDIPEGYSVSREKKERFSLILESASTNQTSMYLCASSTTSYEQYFGPGTRLTVT.

The chain is built from TRBV11-1 and TRBJ2-5, with TRBD2 identical over 8 bases. CDR3 length: 15 amino acids. From germline, CDR1 is SGHAT and CDR2 FQDESV (reference sequence). Unmatched junction bases numbered 6, after V lost 4 bases and J lost 2 bases. CDR3 sequence reads: CASSSNSGKQETQYF. Here the CDR3 DNA reads TGTGCCAGCAGCTCGAATAGCGGGAAACAAGAGACCCAGTACTTC.

The chain carries TRBV28 and TRBJ2-1, with a possible D match to TRBD2 (5 bases). The CDR3 is 15 amino acids. Germline values: CDR1 MDHEN, CDR2 SYDVKM. V was pared by 7 bases and J by 3 bases, with 16 bases between. The CDR3 DNA follows: TGTGCCAGCACCGTCGGGGAAATTGGCTACAATGAGCAGTTCTTC. The encoded protein is CASTVGEIGYNEQFF.

This clone was counted once. Other nucleotide sequences in the sample specify the same CDR3. The chain combines TRBV5-1 with TRBJ2-1; TRBD1 agrees at 9 bases. The V gene's germline CDR1 is SGHRS and CDR2 YFSETQ. This CDR3 has 15 amino acids. The trim removed 2 bases at V and 3 bases at J, leaving 3 bases unmatched. CDR3 in DNA: TGCGCCAGCAGCTTAGGGGACAGGGACTACAATGAGCAGTTCTTC. This gives the protein CASSLGDRDYNEQFF.

The rearrangement joins TRBV7-2 to TRBJ2-1; possibly TRBD1 or TRBD2 for D (6 bases each). The CDR3 length is 15 residues. Trimming took 5 bases from V and 3 from J, leaving 14 bases between them. Germline CDR1 reads SGHTA; CDR2 reads FQGNSA. The CDR3 protein is CASSILGGFYNEQFF. The CDR3 DNA follows: TGTGCCAGCAGCATCCTCGGGGGCTTCTACAATGAGCAGTTCTTC. Full variable domain (remainder filled in from reference TRBV7-2 and TRBJ2-1): GAGVSQSPSNKVTEKGKDVELRCDPISGHTALYWYRQSLGQGLEFLIYFQGNSAPDKSGLPSDRFSAERTGGSVSTLTIQRTQQEDSAVYLCASSILGGFYNEQFFGPGTRLTVL.

This clone came up a few times. The chain employs TRBV6-6 and TRBJ1-6; D is uncertain. The CDR3 covers 15 residues. Trimming shortened V by 0 bases and J by 10 bases, and 13 bases separated the two germline ends. Germline loops: CDR1 MNHNY, CDR2 SVGAGI (reference sequence). CDR3 DNA sequence: TGTGCCAGCAGTTACTCGCGGGCCTTGGGGTCACCCCTCCACTTT. This sequence encodes CASSYSRALGSPLHF.

The V gene is TRBV29-1, the J gene TRBJ1-1; tentative D call: TRBD1 (6 bases). The V end lost 7 bases, the J end lost 1 base, and 16 bases lay between the germline ends. This CDR3 is 14 amino acids long. Germline CDR1 reads SQVTM; CDR2 reads ANQGSEA. CDR3 sequence (DNA): TGCAGCGCCGGAGGGGGGCATCAGAACACTGAAGCTTTCTTT. This sequence encodes CSAGGGHQNTEAFF.